The present T cell receptor (beta chain) was sequenced within a study of T cell responses to AZD1222 COVID-19 vaccine. Turning to the study itself: Pooled samples include second doses given at about 4 or 12 weeks. Overall study results and limits: In the spike-specific TCR repertoire, nearly half reportedly target unmutated variant regions. Baseline seropositivity occurred in only six AZD1222 recipients. White British people made up most donors, females outnumbered males, and clonal diversity was possibly underestimated.

The CDR3 length is 13 residues. Germline V lookup: CDR1 SGHDN, CDR2 FVKESK. V lost 2 bases and J lost 9, with 12 bases in between. A note on this clone: Its antigen is unknown.

This table comes from immunoSEQ multiplex PCR, and its TCRdb copy is limited to in-frame clones, with some not included. Of about 99,000 clones in the sample, approximately 92% were seen once. This clonotype was sampled from an adult in good health. The chain combines TRBV14 with TRBJ2-3; D unresolved. The sample consisted of peripheral blood, taken on day 0 of AZD1222 vaccination. In DNA, the CDR3 is TGTGCCAGCAGCCAAAAGATCGGCTCAACGCAGTATTTT. It specifies CASSQKIGSTQYF.